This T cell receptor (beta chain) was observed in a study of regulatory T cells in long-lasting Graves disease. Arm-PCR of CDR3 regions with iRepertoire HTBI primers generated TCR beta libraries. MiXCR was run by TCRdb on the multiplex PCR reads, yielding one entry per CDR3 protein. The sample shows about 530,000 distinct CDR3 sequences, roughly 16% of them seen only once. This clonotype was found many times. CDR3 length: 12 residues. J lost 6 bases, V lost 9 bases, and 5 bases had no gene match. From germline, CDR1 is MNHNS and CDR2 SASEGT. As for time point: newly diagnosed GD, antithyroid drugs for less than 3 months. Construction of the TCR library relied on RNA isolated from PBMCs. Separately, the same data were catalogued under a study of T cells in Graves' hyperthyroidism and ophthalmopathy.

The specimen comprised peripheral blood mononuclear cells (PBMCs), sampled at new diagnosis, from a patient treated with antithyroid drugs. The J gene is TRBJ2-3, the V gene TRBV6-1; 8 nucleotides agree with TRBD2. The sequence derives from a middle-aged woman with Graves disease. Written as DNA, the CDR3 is TGTGCCAGTCGGGGGGGCCCCGATACGCAGTATTTT. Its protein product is CASRGGPDTQYF.